This T cell receptor (beta chain) was observed in a study of blood T cell repertoires in COVID-19. Background on the study: COVID-19 samples collected from the United States, Italy and Spain covered acute and convalescent phases. PBMCs, B-cell-depleted T cells, or T cells provided the cDNA or gDNA that made up the material.

As for this clone: A junction end diverges from the germline sequence, so it may reflect a read error.

As processed by the authors: Estimation of nucleated cell counts was performed using reference gene primer amplification. Method: immunoSEQ multiplex PCR; TCRdb's copy keeps in-frame clones and lacks some. V and J calls and clone size are copied from that table; D and trimming were computed from the DNA. The sample records roughly 150,000 clones, around nine tenths being singletons. CDR1 is SGHDT, CDR2 YYEEEE, per germline. This CDR3 is 16 amino acids long. The chain is built from TRBV5-6 and TRBJ2-7; TRBD1 is a possible D gene (6 bases). Sequenced material: peripheral blood. The clonotype comes from a human donor in a cohort sampled during active COVID-19. The CDR3 DNA is TGTGCCAGCAGCTTGGCCGGACGAGGGGGAACCTACGGGCAGTACTTC. Its protein is CASSLAGRGGTYGQYF.